These 22 T cell receptor beta chains came from one sample sequenced in a study of CD8+CD57+ T cells in acquired aplastic anemia. Selection for sequencing was limited to patients who had shown CD8+CD57+ cell expansion by flow cytometry. Profiling of TCR beta VDJ combinations and CDR3 sequences used genomic DNA as template. A single record per CDR3 protein comes from TCRdb applying MiXCR to the reads. The sample has 260,000 or so distinct CDR3 sequences, about 80% seen once. The sequenced material came from sorted CD4+, CD8+, or CD8+CD57+ T cells (not recorded which) from PBMCs. The receptor source for this set is a human donor with aplastic anemia.

V gene TRBV19 combines with J gene TRBJ2-7, with D hard to call. The V and J ends lost 7 bases and 4 bases respectively, with 17 bases between them. The CDR3 totals 14 residues. The V gene's germline CDR1 is LNHDA and CDR2 SQIVND (reference sequence). The CDR3 nucleotides read TGTGCCAGTAAATTCCGATCAACGGAGTACGAGCAGTACTTC. Translating it yields CASKFRSTEYEQYF.

The chain couples TRBV7-9 to TRBJ1-1, with 7 bases aligning to TRBD1. The CDR3 extends over 13 amino acids. Germline lookup yields CDR1 SEHNR and CDR2 FQNEAQ (reference sequence). J gave up 10 bases and V 4 bases, and 9 bases lay outside the gene matches. The CDR3 loop reads CASSSYTGERAFF. CDR3 coding DNA: TGTGCCAGCAGCTCTTACACAGGGGAGAGAGCTTTCTTT.

About this clonotype itself: One junction end disagrees with the germline gene, perhaps due to a read error. For the CDR3, the DNA is TGTGCCAGCAGCTTAGCGAGTCAGCCAGAGACGCAGTATTTC. Protein: CASSLASQPETQYF. The chain carries TRBV7-8 and TRBJ2-5; no clear D. CDR3 size: 14 residues. CDR1 and CDR2 from the germline V gene are SGHVS and FQNEAQ.

The J gene is TRBJ2-3, the V gene TRBV5-6, with D unresolved. Trimming left V 4 bases short and J 4 bases short, with 10 bases between. Germline CDR1 is SGHDT and CDR2 is YYEEEE. This CDR3 region has 13 residues. CDR3 amino acids: CASSHADADTQYF. The CDR3 bases are TGTGCCAGCAGCCATGCAGACGCAGATACGCAGTATTTT.

This clonotype was recorded once. One end of the junction varies from germline; a read error may be responsible. The J gene is TRBJ2-3, the V gene TRBV7-6; perhaps TRBD2 as D (5 bases). The CDR3 sequence is 14 residues long. Per germline, CDR1 SGHVS and CDR2 FNYEAQ. The CDR3 DNA sequence: TGTGCCAGCACCCTAGGGAGAGGTCCCGCTAGGCCCTACTTT. Translating gives CASTLGRGPARPYF.

Concerning this clonotype: Here the CDR3 omits its conserved ending phenylalanine or tryptophan, so a read error is the likely source. It is unclear where the CDR3 begins or ends on the DNA, so no DNA is shown, and the CDR3 is as TCRdb lists it. The chain combines TRBV7-9 with TRBJ2-3; the table assigns TRBD1, which was not confirmed against the DNA. The CDR3 has 13 residues if both end residues are counted. From germline, CDR1 is SEHNR and CDR2 FQNEAQ (reference sequence). CDR3 in amino acids: CASSFEGSGASDE.

This chain connects TRBV2 to TRBJ1-1; no definite D call. The CDR3 contains 16 residues. Looked up from germline, CDR1 is SNHLY and CDR2 is FYNNEI. The V gene lost 8 bases and the J gene lost 5 bases, with 24 bases spanning the gap. As DNA, the CDR3 is TGTGCCAGCGGAGGCACTCCCGTCGTCTTGCAGACTGAAGCTTTCTTT. Protein: CASGGTPVVLQTEAFF.

Notes on this clonotype: This is likely a read error, given that the CDR3 carries no conserved phenylalanine or tryptophan at its end. The DNA is left out, because the CDR3 cannot be placed on it with certainty; the CDR3 is given as TCRdb lists it. The chain combines TRBV7-2 with TRBJ2-3; TRBD2 is taken as the D call from the table, unchecked against the DNA. Per germline, CDR1 SGHTA and CDR2 FQGNSA. From its first to its last residue, the CDR3 has 12 amino acids. CDR3: CASSLAGGTDNQ.

In regard to this clonotype: The CDR3 ends on some other residue instead of the conserved phenylalanine or tryptophan, so this is likely a read error. It is unclear where the CDR3 begins or ends on the DNA, so no DNA is shown, and the CDR3 is as TCRdb lists it. V is TRBV7-6 and J is TRBJ2-3; the table assigns TRBD1, which was not confirmed against the DNA. Germline values: CDR1 SGHVS, CDR2 FNYEAQ. The CDR3 contains 14 residues when both ends are counted. CDR3 sequence: CASSGGRFNEQFFV.

A remark on this clonotype: Compared with germline, one end of the junction differs, possibly owing to a read error. V is TRBV13 and J is TRBJ2-1, with 9 bases fitting TRBD2. Germline-derived CDR1 and CDR2 are PRHDT and FYEKMQ (reference sequence). The CDR3 totals 13 residues. The CDR3 is CASSLRLAGSLSF. CDR3 nucleotides: TGTGCCAGCAGCTTACGGCTAGCGGGAAGTCTGTCCTTC. Variable domain in full (rest from reference TRBV13 and TRBJ2-1): AAGVIQSPRHLIKEKRETATLKCYPIPRHDTVYWYQQGPGQDPQFLISFYEKMQSDKGSIPDRFSAQQFSDYHSELNMSSLELGDSALYFCASSLRLAGSLSFGPGTRLTVL.

The CDR3 DNA reads as TGTGCCAGCAGTCCGGGGCTAACCAATCAGGCCCAGTATTTT. It translates to CASSPGLTNQAQYF. The rearrangement links TRBV14 to TRBJ1-5; possibly TRBD1 or TRBD2 for D (5 bases each). The J call may be in error: the DNA end matches TRBJ2-3 better. Germline assignment: CDR1 SGHDN and CDR2 FVKESK. This CDR3 contains 14 residues.

Notes on this clonotype: At one end, the junction sequence differs from germline, possibly due to a read error. This chain links TRBV7-8 with TRBJ2-7, with D perhaps matching TRBD2 (5 bases). The CDR3 contains 14 residues. Germline V CDR1 and CDR2: SGHVS, FQNEAQ. The CDR3 protein is CASSLAQGHYEQYF. Here the CDR3 DNA reads TGTGCCAGCAGTTTAGCGCAAGGTCACTACGAGCAGTACTTC. The full variable domain, in which reference TRBV7-8 and TRBJ2-7 provide the parts outside the CDR3, is GAGVSQSPRYKVAKRGQDVALRCDPISGHVSLFWYQQALGQGPEFLTYFQNEAQLDKSGLPSDRFFAERPEGSVSTLKIQRTQQEDSAVYLCASSLAQGHYEQYFGPGTRLTVT.

This clonotype was detected many times. V gene TRBV7-9 combines with J gene TRBJ1-2, with D perhaps TRBD1 (5 bases). This CDR3 has 15 residues. V shed 0 bases and J shed 13 bases, with 21 bases lying between them. CDR1 is SEHNR, CDR2 FQNEAQ, per germline (reference sequence). CDR3 nucleotide sequence: TGTGCCAGCAGCTTAGCGGGTAGCTACGGGGCCAACGTCACCTTC. Its protein is CASSLAGSYGANVTF.

A word on this clonotype: One end of the junction varies from germline; a read error may be responsible. This chain connects TRBV9 to TRBJ2-3; 9 bases are shared with TRBD1. The CDR3 has 14 amino acids. Germline V gene data show CDR1 as SGDLS and CDR2 as YYNGEE. CDR3 region: CASSAQGAPANVHF. The CDR3 region has the DNA TGTGCCAGCAGCGCACAGGGGGCTCCGGCCAACGTCCATTTT.

This clonotype was found once. The rearrangement uses TRBV29-1 and TRBJ1-2; 7 bases fit TRBD1. There are 13 residues in the CDR3. Trimming removed 6 bases from V and 4 bases from J; junction bases left unmatched: 8. The germline CDR1 and CDR2 sequences are SQVTM and ANQGSEA. The CDR3 sequence: CSVRGQRAYGYTF. The CDR3 nucleotides read TGCAGCGTGAGGGGACAGCGAGCCTATGGCTACACCTTC.

This clonotype was seen many times. V is TRBV7-8 and J is TRBJ2-3; a weak D match, TRBD2 (6 bases). V was cut by 0 bases and J by 7 bases, with 20 bases left in between. This CDR3 spans 17 amino acids. The germline CDR1 and CDR2 sequences are SGHVS and FQNEAQ. The CDR3 spells CASSLAGGPDTQYTQYF. CDR3 sequence (DNA): TGTGCCAGCAGCTTAGCGGGAGGTCCCGATACGCAGTATACGCAGTATTTT.

The chain has TRBV11-3 and TRBJ2-3; tentative D call: TRBD1 (6 bases). This CDR3 region has 14 residues. In germline, CDR1 is SGHNT, CDR2 YENEEA. Trimming pared 8 bases from V and 6 bases from J, leaving 18 bases between. Here the CDR3 reads CASSRQAGPDTQYF. In DNA, the CDR3 is TGTGCCAGCTCAAGACAGGCAGGTCCCGATACGCAGTATTTT.

In regard to this clonotype: The CDR3 does not end in the conserved phenylalanine or tryptophan, so this is likely a read error. The limits of the CDR3 on the DNA are not certain, so only TCRdb's listed CDR3 is given. This chain joins TRBV9 and TRBJ2-1; the table's D gene call, TRBD1, was not cross checked with the DNA. The germline CDR1 and CDR2 sequences are SGDLS and YYNGEE. The CDR3 has 13 amino acids, counting both end residues. This CDR3 is CASSDVQGGQETL.

Points on this clonotype: One junction end disagrees with the germline gene, perhaps due to a read error. The chain employs TRBV7-9 and TRBJ2-5; D gene ambiguous. This CDR3 comprises 14 residues. Germline V gives CDR1 SEHNR, CDR2 FQNEAQ (reference sequence). The CDR3 loop reads CATSRQRSEESEYF. CDR3 in DNA: TGTGCCACCAGCAGGCAAAGAAGCGAGGAGAGCGAGTACTTC.

The genes are TRBV7-2 and TRBJ2-6, with D possibly being TRBD2 (5 bases). Between the trimmed V and J ends, which lost 3 bases and 15 bases, there was a span of 24 bases. In germline, CDR1 is SGHTA, CDR2 FQGNSA. The CDR3 loop spans 16 amino acids. CDR3 protein: CASSLAGSADYNYLTF. In DNA form, the CDR3 reads TGTGCCAGCAGCTTGGCAGGTAGCGCCGACTATAACTACCTGACTTTC.

A remark on this clonotype: As the CDR3 is not closed by the conserved phenylalanine or tryptophan, this likely results from a read error. No DNA is shown, since the ends of the CDR3 on it are uncertain; the CDR3 is the one TCRdb lists. CDR3 residues: CASSDAGGPDKLFV. The genes are TRBV2 and TRBJ2-3; the D call TRBD1 from the table was never checked on the DNA. The CDR3 is made up of 14 amino acids, end residues included. The germline gives CDR1 SNHLY, CDR2 FYNNEI.

Notes on this clonotype: This likely comes from a read error, as the CDR3 has no conserved phenylalanine or tryptophan at its end. The limits of the CDR3 on the DNA are not certain, so only TCRdb's listed CDR3 is given. This chain links TRBV7-8 with TRBJ2-3. Germline loops: CDR1 SGHVS, CDR2 FQNEAQ. The CDR3 has 12 residues if both end residues are counted. The CDR3 region is CASSGESDTTYL.